Below are 3 T cell receptor beta chains sequenced from a single sample in a study of T cell repertoires in cytomegalovirus infection. MiXCR was run by TCRdb on the reads, yielding one entry per CDR3 protein. The sample has around 740,000 distinct CDR3 sequences; about 40% are singletons. Sequences were obtained from PBMCs. All receptors come from a human donor in good health (CMV status not recorded). Some clones in this sample may be carry-over from other donors' samples.

There are many counts of this clonotype. The chain combines TRBV20-1 with TRBJ1-6; TRBD1 is a possible D gene (5 bases). Trimming took 5 bases from V and 6 from J, leaving 14 bases between them. This CDR3 is built from 14 residues. Germline CDR1 DFQATT, CDR2 SNEGSKA (reference sequence). Here the CDR3 DNA reads TGCAGTGCTGTACAGATGGGGGGTAATTCACCCCTCCACTTT. This encodes CSAVQMGGNSPLHF.

There are a few counts of this clonotype. The rearrangement uses TRBV7-9 and TRBJ2-2; TRBD2 agrees at 15 bases. Per germline, CDR1 SEHNR and CDR2 FQNEAQ (reference sequence). CDR3 length equals 22 residues. The V and J ends lost 3 bases and 4 bases, in that order; junction bases with no gene match: 18. Here the CDR3 DNA reads TGTGCCAGCAGCTTCTCAGGACTAGCGGGAGGGGGTCTGTTCTCGCTCACCGGGGAGCTGTTTTTT. Protein sequence: CASSFSGLAGGGLFSLTGELFF.

This clonotype was found a few times. V and J are TRBV19 and TRBJ2-7; tentatively, D is TRBD2 (6 bases). Germline CDR1 LNHDA, CDR2 SQIVND (reference sequence). V was clipped by 4 bases and J by 3 bases, with 10 bases between them. This CDR3 has 13 amino acids. CDR3 region: CASSNRGGYEQYF. DNA of the CDR3: TGTGCCAGTAGTAATCGGGGAGGCTACGAGCAGTACTTC.